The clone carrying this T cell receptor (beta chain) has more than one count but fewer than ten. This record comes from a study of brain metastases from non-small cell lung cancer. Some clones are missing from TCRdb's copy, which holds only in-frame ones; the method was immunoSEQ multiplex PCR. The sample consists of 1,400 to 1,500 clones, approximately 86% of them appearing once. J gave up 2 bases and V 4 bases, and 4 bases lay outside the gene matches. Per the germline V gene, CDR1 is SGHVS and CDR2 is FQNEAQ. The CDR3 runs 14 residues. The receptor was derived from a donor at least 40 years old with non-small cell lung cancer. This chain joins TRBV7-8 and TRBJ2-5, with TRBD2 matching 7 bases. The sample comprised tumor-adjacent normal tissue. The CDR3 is CASSSRGEQETQYF. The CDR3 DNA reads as TGTGCCAGCAGCTCCCGGGGGGAACAAGAGACCCAGTACTTC.